This T cell receptor (beta chain) was observed in a study of shared clonotypes between healthy human individuals (TCRdb year 2020). Background on the whole study: The cohort included a few men and two women between 18 and 49 years of age. Per donor, three plates each were used for CD4 naive and CD4 memory, two for CD8 naive, and one for CD8 memory. To increase sequencing depth and limit assay-specific biases, TCR repertoire library preparation and sequencing were carried out by different laboratories using diverse techniques. The study deeply sequenced blood TCR repertoires of about 5 healthy adults to estimate repertoire size and the extent of clonotype sharing between individuals. Per donor, leukapheresis produced somewhere between about 0.94 and 10 billion PBMCs.

Healthy HIV-negative adults with no recently reported acute infections or vaccinations were included as donors. Every donor was a Caucasian adult living in Nashville, Tennessee, USA. Magnetic negative selection was used to enrich CD4+ T cells, after which naive cells were positively selected on CD45RA and the negative fraction became the memory subset. Blood was collected by leukapheresis, and PBMCs were isolated by Ficoll-Histopaque density gradient centrifugation and then cryopreserved in liquid nitrogen vapor phase. Analytical flow cytometry was used to check the purity and quantity of every magnetically sorted T cell population. Each sorted fraction had its genomic DNA isolated and then quantified by UV absorbance on a Nanodrop 2000c. Remarks on this clone: This clone's antigen is unknown. Base-call qualities are not available, and no considerably larger clone is one nucleotide away.

V loses 3 bases at its end and J loses 15 bases; junction bases beyond the gene matches: 8. The CDR3 runs 14 amino acids, cysteine and phenylalanine included. Here the CDR3 DNA is all that survives: 42 bases in frame from base 1. Per the germline V gene, MNHNS is the CDR1 and SASEGT is the CDR2. Using the deep immunoSEQ assay, TCR CDR3 regions were amplified from genomic DNA by multiplex PCR. Extracted genomic DNA from each cell subset was spread evenly across all wells of several immunoSEQ 96-well plates, with each plate serving as a replicate. For sorted subsets, about 220 ng of genomic DNA, equivalent to 30,000 or so T cell genomes, went into each replicate PCR. The purified libraries were quantified using a Qubit 3.0 fluorometer, sized with a Bioanalyzer 2100, and then quantified again using the KAPA Library Quantification kit. A separate single-read 150-cycle Illumina NextSeq 550 flow cell was used to sequence each immunoSEQ 96-well plate. Turning to the authors' computational methods: Because the immunoSEQ output included only junctional sequences and no quality scores, the filtering could not be the same as the filtering used for full-length reads. To assign V/J genes and CDR3, sequences were annotated against IMGT germline references using PyIR, a Python wrapper for IgBLAST v1.9. Any read was removed if the V/J assignment was weak (E-value above 1e-6), the CDR3 was missing, or the read contained stop codons, out-of-frame junctions, or ambiguous translated residues. A V3J clonotype was defined by an identical inferred V gene, J gene, and CDR3 amino acid sequence. Percentage overlap between repertoires was computed as shared unique clonotypes divided by the size of the smaller repertoire. Three approaches were used to assess repertoire richness: RTK rarefaction, the Chao1 estimator, and Recon v2.1 estimates of unobserved clonotypes. For all TCRbeta clonotypes obtained by the gDNA method from a handful of donors, generation probabilities were computed with OLGA. This immuneACCESS table, as held by TCRdb, lists in-frame sequences with V and J called but not all clones. Of the missing ones, under half trace to an unresolved V gene in checked studies; the others have no known cause. The V and J calls and clone size were taken over from that table, and D and trimming were inferred from the DNA. The sample profile shows approximately 1,500,000 clones; around 97% of them were found once. The top ten hold approximately 1.1% of the sample.

Broader findings and caveats from the paper: Compared with non-shared clonotypes, the clonotypes found in all four sorted-subset donors had higher generation probabilities. Rarefaction of sorted-subset datasets indicated incomplete sequencing despite the large sequencing depth. Larger estimated clonotype richness was generally found for naive subsets than for memory subsets. Pairwise subsampling led to the expectation that sequencing depth would affect the degree of clonotype sharing among donors. The small number of donors limited the genetic and exposure-history diversity represented. Sharing across a few donors was observed for about 5% of naive CD4, less than 4% of naive CD8, about 2.5% of memory CD4, and around 0.44% of memory CD8 clonotypes. Sampling was limited to blood, and TCR repertoires in tissue likely differ from TCR repertoires in blood.

Sequencing used naive CD4+ T cells sorted from blood. The cell subset or site label, read with the paper, signifies: CD45RA+ positively selected. This chain joins TRBV6-1 to TRBJ2-1, with 13 bases matching TRBD2. This TCR was sampled from a man aged 25-40 years in good health. The CDR3 region: CASSDGLAGVGLFF. The DNA sequence reads TGTGCCAGCAGTGATGGACTAGCGGGAGTGGGGCTGTTCTTC.